This TCR beta chain appears in the sequencing data of a study of blood T cell repertoires in COVID-19. Looking at the study overall: The origin of the acute and convalescent COVID-19 samples was the United States, Italy and Spain. The cDNA or gDNA used as material had been derived from T cells, B-cell-depleted T cells, or PBMCs.

Looked up from germline, CDR1 is SNHLY and CDR2 is FYNNEI. Trimming took 4 bases from V and 4 from J, leaving 13 bases between them. The length of the CDR3 is 15 residues. In the source study's methods: Estimated nucleated cell counts came from reference gene primer amplification. Here immunoSEQ multiplex PCR was the method, and the copy in TCRdb shows in-frame clones only, minus some. Clone size and V and J calls were adopted from that table, with D and trimming inferred from the DNA. The sample includes around 50,000 clones, about 85% of them seen just once. This rearrangement joins TRBV2 to TRBJ2-2, with D maybe TRBD2 (6 bases). This clonotype was sampled from a man aged 35 to 55 with active COVID-19. The sequenced sample consisted of peripheral blood. CDR3 loop: CASSVGLASTGELFF. CDR3 DNA sequence: TGTGCCAGCAGTGTAGGGCTAGCGAGCACCGGGGAGCTGTTTTTT.